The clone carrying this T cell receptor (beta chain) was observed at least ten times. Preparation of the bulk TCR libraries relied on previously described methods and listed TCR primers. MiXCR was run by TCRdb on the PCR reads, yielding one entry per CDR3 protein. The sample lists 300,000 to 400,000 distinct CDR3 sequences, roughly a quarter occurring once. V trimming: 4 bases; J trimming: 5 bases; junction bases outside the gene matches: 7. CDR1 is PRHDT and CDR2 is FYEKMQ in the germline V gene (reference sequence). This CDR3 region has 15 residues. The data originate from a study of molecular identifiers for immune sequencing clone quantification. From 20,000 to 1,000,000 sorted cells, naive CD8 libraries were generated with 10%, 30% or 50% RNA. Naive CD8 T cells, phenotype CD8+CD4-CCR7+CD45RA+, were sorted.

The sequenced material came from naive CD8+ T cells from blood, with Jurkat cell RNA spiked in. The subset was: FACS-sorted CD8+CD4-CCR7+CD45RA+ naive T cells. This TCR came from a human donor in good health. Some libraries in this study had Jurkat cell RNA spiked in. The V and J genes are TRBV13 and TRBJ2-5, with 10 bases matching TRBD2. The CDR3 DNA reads TGTGCCAGCAGCTCGAAAGCGGGGGGGCCCGAGACCCAGTACTTC. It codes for CASSSKAGGPETQYF.